This TCR beta chain was observed in a study of cytomegalovirus exposure and HLA in healthy donors. This clone has a handful of counts. No antigen is known for it. Study observations and caveats: Immune exposure was documented only through CMV serostatus. In vitro checks showed that a few CMV-associated chains really do target CMV antigens.

PCR involved 60 Vbeta and 13 Jbeta primers. Profiled with immunoSEQ multiplex PCR; TCRdb holds only in-frame clones, not every one. The repertoire holds some 93,000 clones, with 70% to 85% as singletons. Donors likely had unrecorded immune exposures despite being nominally healthy when sampled. Germline V lookup: CDR1 SGHVS, CDR2 FQNEAQ. Trimming cost V 0 bases and J 0 bases; bases outside gene matches: 3. The CDR3 length is 16 residues. Sample: PBMCs. This TCR was recovered from a man aged 50 to 60 in good health and CMV-seronegative. This chain connects TRBV7-8 to TRBJ2-7; 9 nucleotides align to TRBD2. The CDR3 coding sequence is TGTGCCAGCAGCTTAGCTAGCGGGAGTATCTCCTACGAGCAGTACTTC. This sequence encodes CASSLASGSISYEQYF.